One and the same sample provided the 32 T cell receptor beta chains below, sequenced in a study of glioma-infiltrating T cells after dendritic cell vaccination. Profiling relied on immunoSEQ multiplex PCR, and the TCRdb table lists in-frame clones only, not all of them. The sample comprises about 95,000 clones, more than 70% of which are singletons, and around 2.9% rests with the top ten. Sequences were derived from blood, sampled before dendritic cell vaccination. These receptors were taken from a human donor with glioblastoma.

The chain is built from TRBV7-6 and TRBJ2-7, with 9 bases fitting TRBD1. Germline V CDR1 and CDR2: SGHVS, FNYEAQ. Germline trimming cut 0 bases from V and 6 bases from J; bases unmatched to any gene: 9. This CDR3 region has 16 residues. The CDR3 DNA is TGTGCCAGCAGCTTAGCGGGGACAGGGACCTTACTCGAGCAGTACTTC. This sequence encodes CASSLAGTGTLLEQYF. Using reference TRBV7-6 and TRBJ2-7 for the parts outside the CDR3, the full variable domain is GAGVSQSPRYKVTKRGQDVALRCDPISGHVSLYWYRQALGQGPEFLTYFNYEAQQDKSGLPNDRFSAERPEGSISTLTIQRTEQRDSAMYRCASSLAGTGTLLEQYFGPGTRLTVT.

V usage is TRBV11-1 and J usage is TRBJ2-3; 13 bases fit TRBD2. This CDR3 has 16 amino acids. Per germline, CDR1 SGHAT and CDR2 FQDESV (reference sequence). The V segment lost 5 bases and the J segment 6 bases; nucleotides outside the gene matches: 8. Written as DNA, the CDR3 is TGTGCCAGCAGCCACAAGGGACTAGCGGGAAGCGATACGCAGTATTTT. Encoded protein: CASSHKGLAGSDTQYF.

This rearrangement joins TRBV19 to TRBJ1-5, with 9 bases matching TRBD1. V was pared by 4 bases and J by 5 bases, with 18 bases of the junction left unmatched. The germline gives CDR1 LNHDA, CDR2 SQIVND (reference sequence). The CDR3 is made up of 19 amino acids. The CDR3 DNA reads as TGTGCCAGTAGTACCCAAGCCCCAACCGGGACAGGGCGGGATCAGCCCCAGCATTTT. This encodes CASSTQAPTGTGRDQPQHF.

The chain recombines TRBV10-2 with TRBJ2-5, with no clear D. The CDR3 runs 14 residues. Looked up from germline, CDR1 is WSHSY and CDR2 is SAAADI. Trimming took off 4 bases at V and 3 bases at J, with 12 bases between the two ends. The CDR3 DNA is TGCGCCAGCAGTGTTTTGTTATCAGAAGAGACCCAGTACTTC. This translates into CASSVLLSEETQYF.

J is TRBJ1-5 and V is TRBV6-1; D unresolved. This CDR3 comprises 16 residues. The V and J ends lost 2 bases and 4 bases respectively, with 15 bases between them. CDR1 is MNHNS and CDR2 is SASEGT in the germline V gene. The CDR3 loop is CASSEINGEFNQPQHF. CDR3 coding DNA: TGTGCCAGCAGTGAAATTAACGGGGAATTTAATCAGCCCCAGCATTTT.

A few counts support this clone. The V and J genes are TRBV19 and TRBJ1-2; the D is unclear. The CDR3 totals 14 residues. V lost 1 base and J 4 bases, leaving 10 bases between the germline ends. Germline-derived CDR1 and CDR2 are LNHDA and SQIVND (reference sequence). CDR3 amino acids: CASSIATAVYGYTF. The CDR3 DNA sequence: TGTGCCAGTAGTATAGCTACCGCGGTCTATGGCTACACCTTC.

The chain recombines TRBV14 with TRBJ1-3, with D maybe TRBD1 (6 bases). The CDR3 runs 16 residues. The germline CDR1 and CDR2 sequences are SGHDN and FVKESK. The V end was cut by 1 base, the J end by 2 bases, with 12 bases between. DNA for the CDR3: TGTGCCAGCAGCCAAGTGGTTGGGGGCGCTGGAAACACCATATATTTT. It specifies CASSQVVGGAGNTIYF. The variable domain in full, completed from reference TRBV14 and TRBJ1-3, reads EAGVTQFPSHSVIEKGQTVTLRCDPISGHDNLYWYRRVMGKEIKFLLHFVKESKQDESGMPNNRFLAERTGGTYSTLKVQPAELEDSGVYFCASSQVVGGAGNTIYFGEGSWLTVV.

The genes are TRBV5-5 and TRBJ2-7, with D possibly being TRBD2 (6 bases). Germline CDR1 and CDR2: SGHKS and YYEKEE (reference sequence). The CDR3 runs 14 residues. Trimming cost V 3 bases and J 0 bases, with 10 bases left between them. In DNA form, the CDR3 reads TGTGCCAGCAGCTCGGACGGGAGCTCCTACGAGCAGTACTTC. Protein sequence: CASSSDGSSYEQYF.

This sequence joins TRBV12-5 and TRBJ2-3; 10 nucleotides agree with TRBD1. With 5 bases clipped from V and 3 bases from J, the junction kept 8 bases outside the gene matches. Germline CDR1 is LGHNT and CDR2 is FRNRAP. The CDR3 extends over 16 amino acids. The CDR3 sequence: CASGRDRGGRTDTQYF. In DNA, the CDR3 is TGTGCTAGTGGTCGGGACAGGGGAGGGCGGACAGATACGCAGTATTTT.

This chain connects TRBV28 to TRBJ2-7; 9 nucleotides match TRBD1. The V segment lost 5 bases and the J segment 4 bases; nucleotides outside the gene matches: 6. This CDR3 is 14 amino acids long. Germline V CDR1 and CDR2: MDHEN, SYDVKM. In nucleotides, the CDR3 is TGTGCCAGCAGTCGCGGACAGGGGTGGTACGAGCAGTACTTC. Protein sequence: CASSRGQGWYEQYF.

V gene TRBV29-1 combines with J gene TRBJ2-1; 9 bases align to TRBD1. After removal of 4 bases from V and 4 bases from J, the junction contained 8 bases not matched to a gene. Per germline, CDR1 SQVTM and CDR2 ANQGSEA. This CDR3 is built from 15 residues. CDR3 nucleotide sequence: TGCAGCGTTGCTTGGGACAGGGTAACTTACAATGAGCAGTTCTTC. Translated: CSVAWDRVTYNEQFF.

V and J are TRBV19 and TRBJ1-5; 8 nucleotides match TRBD1. CDR1 is LNHDA, CDR2 SQIVND, per germline (reference sequence). The J segment lost 5 bases and the V segment lost 10 bases, leaving 13 bases of the junction unmatched. This CDR3 has 15 amino acids. In nucleotides, the CDR3 is TGTGCCACCACGGACAGGGCTACTTCGGATCAGCCCCAGCATTTT. Translated, it gives CATTDRATSDQPQHF.

This clone was seen a few times. The J gene is TRBJ1-2, the V gene TRBV2; D is ambiguous. Between the trimmed V and J ends, which lost 0 bases and 8 bases, there was a span of 10 bases. The germline V gene has CDR1 SNHLY and CDR2 FYNNEI. The CDR3 contains 13 residues. This chain's CDR3 is CASSEAKAGGYTF. The DNA for the CDR3 is TGTGCCAGCAGTGAAGCGAAGGCCGGGGGCTACACCTTC.

V usage is TRBV10-3 and J usage is TRBJ2-3, with 7 bases lining up with TRBD2. The CDR3 sequence is 16 residues long. Germline CDR1 is ENHRY and CDR2 is SYGVKD. V dropped 1 base and J dropped 0; count of bases not matched to a gene: 4. The CDR3 region has the DNA TGTGCCATCAGTGAGTATGGCGGGGGTAGCACAGATACGCAGTATTTT. As protein: CAISEYGGGSTDTQYF.

The chain carries TRBV20-1 and TRBJ1-1; D not resolved. V lost 6 bases, J lost 6 bases, and 11 bases lay in between. Germline lookup yields CDR1 DFQATT and CDR2 SNEGSKA (reference sequence). The CDR3 is 11 residues long. In DNA, the CDR3 is TGCAGTGCCGAGGTCGTCCCTGAAGCTTTCTTT. This codes for CSAEVVPEAFF.

The J gene is TRBJ2-1, the V gene TRBV6-5; 9 nucleotides align to TRBD2. The V gene's germline CDR1 is MNHEY and CDR2 SVGAGI. The V and J ends lost 4 bases and 4 bases, in that order; junction bases with no gene match: 8. This CDR3 region has 16 residues. The DNA of the CDR3 is TGTGCCAGCAGTTCAGGGACGCGGGAGGGGTACAATGAGCAGTTCTTC. It translates to CASSSGTREGYNEQFF.

J is TRBJ1-1 and V is TRBV5-1; 7 bases align to TRBD1. V was clipped by 3 bases and J by 0 bases; unmatched bases: 5. This CDR3 spans 15 amino acids. The germline gives CDR1 SGHRS, CDR2 YFSETQ. The CDR3 spells CASSSDRALNTEAFF. CDR3 nucleotide sequence: TGCGCCAGCAGCTCTGACAGGGCCTTGAACACTGAAGCTTTCTTT.

CDR3 in DNA: TGCGCCAGCAGCTTGGTCGGCGGAGCGGGGGGGCGCAATGAGCAGTTCTTC. Its protein product is CASSLVGGAGGRNEQFF. The V and J genes are TRBV5-1 and TRBJ2-1; 10 nucleotides align to TRBD2. CDR3 length: 17 residues. The J segment lost 6 bases and the V segment lost 0 bases, leaving 9 bases of the junction unmatched. Germline CDR1 and CDR2: SGHRS and YFSETQ.

The gene calls are TRBV2 and TRBJ2-7, with 7 bases matching TRBD2. The length of the CDR3 is 12 residues. The ends lost 8 bases at V and 7 bases at J; junction bases unmatched: 8. Per germline, CDR1 SNHLY and CDR2 FYNNEI. In nucleotides, the CDR3 is TGTGCCAGCGGCCTAGCGGTGGGGGAGCAGTACTTC. Translated, it gives CASGLAVGEQYF.

This clone was found once. The rearrangement joins TRBV5-6 to TRBJ2-3, with TRBD2 matching 10 bases. The germline V gene has CDR1 SGHDT and CDR2 YYEEEE. There are 16 residues in the CDR3. With V trimmed by 1 base and J by 3 bases, 5 bases remained unmatched. The CDR3 nucleotides are TGTGCCAGCAGCTTGACTAGCGGGAAAGGGACAGATACGCAGTATTTT. Amino acid sequence: CASSLTSGKGTDTQYF.

The V gene is TRBV7-9, the J gene TRBJ2-1, with D tentatively TRBD2 (6 bases). Germline V lookup: CDR1 SEHNR, CDR2 FQNEAQ (reference sequence). The V and J ends lost 0 bases and 4 bases respectively, with 10 bases between them. The CDR3 is 15 residues long. The CDR3: CASSLAGGEYNEQFF. CDR3 bases: TGTGCCAGCAGCTTAGCGGGAGGCGAATACAATGAGCAGTTCTTC.

Here the CDR3 DNA reads TGCGCCAGCAGCCAAGCGGGCGGGGGGGTACCCTACGAGCAGTACTTC. Its protein product is CASSQAGGGVPYEQYF. The chain combines TRBV4-1 with TRBJ2-7; 9 bases map to TRBD2. CDR1 MGHRA and CDR2 YSYEKL come from the germline V gene. The CDR3 runs 16 residues. V trimming: 1 base; J trimming: 2 bases; junction bases outside the gene matches: 6.

The chain links TRBV5-4 to TRBJ2-3, with D maybe TRBD2 (6 bases). Germline CDR1 SGHNT, CDR2 YYREEE (reference sequence). The germline V and J ends were trimmed by 0 bases and 1 base, with 9 bases remaining between them. The CDR3 runs to 15 residues. The CDR3 nucleotides are TGTGCCAGCAGCTTGGCATTAGCGGGCACAGATACGCAGTATTTT. It translates to CASSLALAGTDTQYF.

The chain has TRBV27 and TRBJ1-2; weak D call: TRBD1 (6 bases). The ends were cut back, 6 bases at V and 1 base at J, with 12 bases in the middle. Germline V lookup: CDR1 MNHEY, CDR2 SMNVEV (reference sequence). The CDR3 has 14 amino acids. The CDR3, as DNA: TGTGCCAGCAGCTACCAACAGGGTAACTATGGCTACACCTTC. Protein product: CASSYQQGNYGYTF.

To note about this clone: Germline is not matched at one junction end, which may reflect a read error. The chain employs TRBV6-5 and TRBJ1-2, with D uncertain. Germline V CDR1 and CDR2: MNHEY, SVGAGI. The CDR3 covers 12 residues. The CDR3 region is CASSYRGNGYAF. The CDR3 DNA sequence: TGTGCCAGCAGTTACAGAGGGAATGGCTACGCCTTC.

The chain links TRBV19 to TRBJ1-1, with 7 positions matching TRBD1. The CDR3 consists of 15 residues. Germline V CDR1 and CDR2: LNHDA, SQIVND (reference sequence). With V trimmed by 7 bases and J by 0 bases, 8 bases remained unmatched. Here the CDR3 reads CASIPRGRMNTEAFF. The CDR3 region has the DNA TGTGCCAGTATTCCGAGGGGGCGAATGAACACTGAAGCTTTCTTT.

The J gene is TRBJ2-7, the V gene TRBV15, with 8 bases lining up with TRBD2. Germline V gene sequence: CDR1 LNHNV, CDR2 YYDKDF (reference sequence). There are 16 residues in the CDR3. V shed 5 bases, J shed 0 bases, and the junction held 9 bases outside the gene matches. The CDR3 DNA reads TGTGCCACCAGCTGGGGTAGCGGGGATAGCTCCTACGAGCAGTACTTC. Translating it yields CATSWGSGDSSYEQYF.

The V gene is TRBV6-5, the J gene TRBJ2-1; 9 bases line up with TRBD2. Germline V gene sequence: CDR1 MNHEY, CDR2 SVGAGI. CDR3 length: 14 amino acids. Trimming at V came to 2 bases and at J to 7 bases, leaving 3 bases not matched to a gene. This CDR3 is CASSYPAGGNEQFF. CDR3 DNA sequence: TGTGCCAGCAGTTACCCCGCGGGGGGGAATGAGCAGTTCTTC.

V gene TRBV19 combines with J gene TRBJ2-5; D not certain. The germline V and J ends were trimmed by 3 bases and 2 bases, with 7 bases remaining between them. CDR3 size: 13 residues. Germline V gene lookup returns CDR1 LNHDA and CDR2 SQIVND (reference sequence). CDR3 residues: CASSIKYQETQYF. DNA of the CDR3: TGTGCCAGTAGTATTAAATATCAAGAGACCCAGTACTTC.

This chain uses TRBV6-1 with TRBJ2-1; 12 positions match TRBD2. The length of the CDR3 is 15 residues. Germline values: CDR1 MNHNS, CDR2 SASEGT. The V and J ends lost 6 bases and 7 bases, in that order; junction bases with no gene match: 7. The CDR3 bases are TGTGCCAGCAGCGTACTAGCGGGAGGTAGAAATGAGCAGTTCTTC. It yields the protein CASSVLAGGRNEQFF.

The chain has TRBV6-5 and TRBJ2-7; D may be TRBD1 (6 bases). CDR3 length: 14 amino acids. Per the germline V gene, CDR1 is MNHEY and CDR2 is SVGAGI. Trimming took off 4 bases at V and 5 bases at J, with 15 bases between the two ends. Here the CDR3 reads CASSSGPGQDEQYF. The CDR3 region has the DNA TGTGCCAGCAGTTCGGGGCCGGGACAAGACGAGCAGTACTTC.

The chain carries TRBV6-5 and TRBJ2-7; TRBD1 matches at 7 bases. This CDR3 region has 14 residues. Germline CDR1 and CDR2: MNHEY and SVGAGI. With 2 bases clipped from V and 5 bases from J, the junction kept 6 bases outside the gene matches. The CDR3 DNA follows: TGTGCCAGCAGTTACAGAACAGGGGTCCACGAGCAGTACTTC. It yields the protein CASSYRTGVHEQYF.